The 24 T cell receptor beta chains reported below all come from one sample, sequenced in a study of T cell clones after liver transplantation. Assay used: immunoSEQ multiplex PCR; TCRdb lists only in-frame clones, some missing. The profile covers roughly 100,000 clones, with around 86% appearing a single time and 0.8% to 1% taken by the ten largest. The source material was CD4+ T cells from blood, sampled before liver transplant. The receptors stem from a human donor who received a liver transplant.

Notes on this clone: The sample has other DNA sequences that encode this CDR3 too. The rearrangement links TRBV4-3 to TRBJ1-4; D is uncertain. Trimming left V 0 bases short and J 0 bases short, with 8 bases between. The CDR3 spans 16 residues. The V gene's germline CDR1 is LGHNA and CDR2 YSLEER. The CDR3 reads CASSQDPSATNEKLFF. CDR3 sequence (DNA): TGCGCCAGCAGCCAAGATCCAAGTGCAACTAATGAAAAACTGTTTTTT.

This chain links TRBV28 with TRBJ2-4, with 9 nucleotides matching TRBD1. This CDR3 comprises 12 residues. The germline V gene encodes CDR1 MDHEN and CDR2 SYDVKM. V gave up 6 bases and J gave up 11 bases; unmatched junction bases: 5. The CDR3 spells CASRRTGAVQYF. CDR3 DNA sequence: TGTGCCAGCAGGCGGACAGGGGCCGTTCAGTACTTC.

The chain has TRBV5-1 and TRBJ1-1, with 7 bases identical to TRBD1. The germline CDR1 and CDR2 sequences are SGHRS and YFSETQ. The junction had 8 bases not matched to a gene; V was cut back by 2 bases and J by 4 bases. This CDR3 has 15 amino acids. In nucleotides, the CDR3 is TGCGCCAGCAGCTTTGAAGTGACAGGGAGCACTGAAGCTTTCTTT. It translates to CASSFEVTGSTEAFF. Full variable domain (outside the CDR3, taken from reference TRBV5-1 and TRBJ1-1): KAGVTQTPRYLIKTRGQQVTLSCSPISGHRSVSWYQQTPGQGLQFLFEYFSETQRNKGNFPGRFSGRQFSNSRSEMNVSTLELGDSALYLCASSFEVTGSTEAFFGQGTRLTVV.

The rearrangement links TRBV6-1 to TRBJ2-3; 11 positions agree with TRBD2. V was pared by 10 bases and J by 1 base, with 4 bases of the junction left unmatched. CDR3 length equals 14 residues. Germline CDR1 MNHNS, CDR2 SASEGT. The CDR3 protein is CATLLAGGTDTQYF. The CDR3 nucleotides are TGTGCCACCTTACTAGCGGGAGGCACAGATACGCAGTATTTT.

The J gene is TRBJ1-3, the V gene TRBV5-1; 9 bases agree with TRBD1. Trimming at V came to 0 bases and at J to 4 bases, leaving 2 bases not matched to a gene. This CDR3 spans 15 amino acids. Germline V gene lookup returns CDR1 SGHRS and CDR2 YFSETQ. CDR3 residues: CASSLDDRGGNTIYF. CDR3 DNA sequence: TGCGCCAGCAGCTTGGATGACAGGGGGGGAAACACCATATATTTT.

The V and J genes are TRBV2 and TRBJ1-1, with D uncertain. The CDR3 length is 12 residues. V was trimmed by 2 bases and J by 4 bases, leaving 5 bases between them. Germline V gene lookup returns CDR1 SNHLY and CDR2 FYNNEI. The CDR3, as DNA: TGTGCCAGCAGTGAAAGAGTCACTGAAGCTTTCTTT. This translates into CASSERVTEAFF.

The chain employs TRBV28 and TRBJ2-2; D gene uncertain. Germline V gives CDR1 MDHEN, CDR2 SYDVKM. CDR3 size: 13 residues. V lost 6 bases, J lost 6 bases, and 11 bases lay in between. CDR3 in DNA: TGTGCCAGCAGCCAGCCCGCTCCCGGGGAGCTGTTTTTT. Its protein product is CASSQPAPGELFF.

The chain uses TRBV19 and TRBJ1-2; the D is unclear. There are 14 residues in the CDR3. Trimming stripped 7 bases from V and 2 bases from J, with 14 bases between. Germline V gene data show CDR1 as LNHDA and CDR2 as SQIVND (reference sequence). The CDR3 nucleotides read TGTGCCAGTACCCCGACGGCAGGAAACTATGGCTACACCTTC. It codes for CASTPTAGNYGYTF.

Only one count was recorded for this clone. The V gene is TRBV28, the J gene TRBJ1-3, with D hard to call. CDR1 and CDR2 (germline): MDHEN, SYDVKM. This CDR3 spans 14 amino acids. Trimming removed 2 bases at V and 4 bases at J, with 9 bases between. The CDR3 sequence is CASSLRAGGNTIYF. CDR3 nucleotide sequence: TGTGCCAGCAGTTTAAGGGCCGGGGGAAACACCATATATTTT.

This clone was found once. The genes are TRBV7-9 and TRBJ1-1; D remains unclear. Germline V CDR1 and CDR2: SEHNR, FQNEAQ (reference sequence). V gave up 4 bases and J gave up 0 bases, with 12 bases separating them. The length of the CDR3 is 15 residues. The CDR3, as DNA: TGTGCCAGCAGCTCATCCGCCATAATGAACACTGAAGCTTTCTTT. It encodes CASSSSAIMNTEAFF.

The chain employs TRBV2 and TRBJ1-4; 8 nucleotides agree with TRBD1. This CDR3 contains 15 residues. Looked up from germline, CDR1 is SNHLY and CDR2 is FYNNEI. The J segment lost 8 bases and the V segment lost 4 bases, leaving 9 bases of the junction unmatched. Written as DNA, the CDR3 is TGTGCCAGCAGTGGAACCGGGACAGGAATCGAAAAACTGTTTTTT. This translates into CASSGTGTGIEKLFF.

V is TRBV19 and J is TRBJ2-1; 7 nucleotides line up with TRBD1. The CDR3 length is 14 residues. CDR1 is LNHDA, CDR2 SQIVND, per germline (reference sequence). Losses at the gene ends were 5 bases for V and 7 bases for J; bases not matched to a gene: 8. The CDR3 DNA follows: TGTGCCAGTAGTTGGGAGACAGGGAAAAATGAGCAGTTCTTC. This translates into CASSWETGKNEQFF.

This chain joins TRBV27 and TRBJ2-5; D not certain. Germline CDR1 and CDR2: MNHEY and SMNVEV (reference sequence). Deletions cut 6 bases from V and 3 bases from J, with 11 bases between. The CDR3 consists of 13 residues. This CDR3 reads CASSRQEKETQYF. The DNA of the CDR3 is TGTGCCAGCAGCCGGCAGGAGAAAGAGACCCAGTACTTC.

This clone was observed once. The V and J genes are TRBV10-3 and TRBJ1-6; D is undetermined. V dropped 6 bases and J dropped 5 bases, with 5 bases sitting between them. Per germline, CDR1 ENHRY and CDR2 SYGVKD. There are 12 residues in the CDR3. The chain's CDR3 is CAIRKNNSPLHF. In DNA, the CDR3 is TGTGCCATCAGAAAGAATAATTCACCCCTCCACTTT.

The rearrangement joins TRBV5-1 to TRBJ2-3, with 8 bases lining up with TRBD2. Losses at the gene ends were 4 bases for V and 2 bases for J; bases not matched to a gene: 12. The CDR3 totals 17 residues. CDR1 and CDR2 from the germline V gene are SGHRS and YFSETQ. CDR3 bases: TGCGCCAGCAGCATACCCCGTGATAGCGGGGTCACAGATACGCAGTATTTT. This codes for CASSIPRDSGVTDTQYF.

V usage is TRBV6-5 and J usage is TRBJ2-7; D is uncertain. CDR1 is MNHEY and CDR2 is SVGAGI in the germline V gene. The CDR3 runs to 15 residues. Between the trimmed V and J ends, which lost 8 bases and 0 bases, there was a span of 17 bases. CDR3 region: CASQAVSTSSYEQYF. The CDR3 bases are TGTGCCAGCCAGGCGGTCTCTACCAGCTCCTACGAGCAGTACTTC.

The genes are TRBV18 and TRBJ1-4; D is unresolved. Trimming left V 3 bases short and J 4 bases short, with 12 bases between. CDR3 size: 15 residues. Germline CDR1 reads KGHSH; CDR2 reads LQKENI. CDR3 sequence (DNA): TGTGCCAGCTCACCCAAACGGGAAAATAATGAAAAACTGTTTTTT. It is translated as CASSPKRENNEKLFF.

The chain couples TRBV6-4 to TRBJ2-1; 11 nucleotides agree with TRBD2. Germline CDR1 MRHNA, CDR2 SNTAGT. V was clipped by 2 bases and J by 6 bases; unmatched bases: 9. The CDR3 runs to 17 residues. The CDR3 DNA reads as TGTGCCAGCAGTGACATGGTCGGGCTAGCGGGAGGCAATGAGCAGTTCTTC. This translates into CASSDMVGLAGGNEQFF.

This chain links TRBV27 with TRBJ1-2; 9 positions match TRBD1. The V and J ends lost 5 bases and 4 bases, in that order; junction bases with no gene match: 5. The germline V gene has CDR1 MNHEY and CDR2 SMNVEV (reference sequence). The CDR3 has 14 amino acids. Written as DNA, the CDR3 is TGTGCCAGCAGTACAGGACAGGGGATCTATGGCTACACCTTC. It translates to CASSTGQGIYGYTF.

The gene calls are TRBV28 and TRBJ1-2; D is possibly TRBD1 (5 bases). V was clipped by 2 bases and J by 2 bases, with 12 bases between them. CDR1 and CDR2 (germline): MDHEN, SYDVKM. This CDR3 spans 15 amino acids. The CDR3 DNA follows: TGTGCCAGCAGTTTAGCCTGGGACTGGAACTATGGCTACACCTTC. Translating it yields CASSLAWDWNYGYTF.

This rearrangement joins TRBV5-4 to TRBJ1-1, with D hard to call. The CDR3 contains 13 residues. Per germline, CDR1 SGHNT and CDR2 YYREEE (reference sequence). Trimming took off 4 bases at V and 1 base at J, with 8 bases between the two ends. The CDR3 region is CASSVDTNTEAFF. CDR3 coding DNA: TGTGCCAGCAGCGTCGACACGAACACTGAAGCTTTCTTT. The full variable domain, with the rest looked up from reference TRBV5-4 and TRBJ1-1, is ETGVTQSPTHLIKTRGQQVTLRCSSQSGHNTVSWYQQALGQGPQFIFQYYREEENGRGNFPPRFSGLQFPNYSSELNVNALELDDSALYLCASSVDTNTEAFFGQGTRLTVV.

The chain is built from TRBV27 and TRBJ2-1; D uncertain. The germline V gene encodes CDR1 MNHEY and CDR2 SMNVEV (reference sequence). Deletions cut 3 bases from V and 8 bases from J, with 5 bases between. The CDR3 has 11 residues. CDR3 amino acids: CASSFRDEQFF. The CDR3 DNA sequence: TGTGCCAGCAGTTTTCGCGATGAGCAGTTCTTC.

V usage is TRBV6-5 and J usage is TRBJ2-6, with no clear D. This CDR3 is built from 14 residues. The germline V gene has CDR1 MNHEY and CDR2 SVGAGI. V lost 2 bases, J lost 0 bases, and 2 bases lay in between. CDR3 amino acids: CASSYDSGANVLTF. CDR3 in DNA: TGTGCCAGCAGTTACGACTCTGGGGCCAACGTCCTGACTTTC.

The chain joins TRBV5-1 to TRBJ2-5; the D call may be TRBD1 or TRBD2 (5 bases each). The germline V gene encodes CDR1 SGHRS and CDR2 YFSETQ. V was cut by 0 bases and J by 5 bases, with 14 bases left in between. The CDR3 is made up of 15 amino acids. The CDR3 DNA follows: TGCGCCAGCAGCTTGGCTGGGGCGGGTTGGGAGACCCAGTACTTC. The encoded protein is CASSLAGAGWETQYF.